These 16 T cell receptor beta chains share one sample of origin, sequenced in a study of neoadjuvant anti-PD-1 for oral cavity cancer. Time point specified: after neoadjuvant nivolumab, at surgical resection. Sequencing was performed with immunoSEQ multiplex PCR; in TCRdb, only in-frame clones are kept and a portion is missing. The data contain approximately 42,000 clones, around 79% of them singletons. The sample here was PBMCs, taken after nivolumab (anti-PD-1) treatment. The receptors were sampled from a person aged 40 to 85 with oral cavity squamous cell carcinoma.

The V call is TRBV19, the J call TRBJ2-1, with D perhaps matching TRBD2 (6 bases). Germline CDR1 is LNHDA and CDR2 is SQIVND (reference sequence). The CDR3 is 17 residues long. The ends were cut back, 5 bases at V and 0 bases at J, with 17 bases in the middle. CDR3: CASSPPEGAGSYNEQFF. CDR3 DNA: TGTGCCAGTAGTCCTCCGGAGGGAGCGGGCTCCTACAATGAGCAGTTCTTC.

This clone has only a few counts. The gene calls are TRBV6-1 and TRBJ1-6; a weak D match, TRBD1 (5 bases). This CDR3 comprises 14 residues. Trimming took off 1 base at V and 7 bases at J, with 8 bases between the two ends. CDR1 and CDR2 from the germline V gene are MNHNS and SASEGT. Here the CDR3 DNA reads TGTGCCAGCAGTGAAGTCCGGGGGAATTCACCCCTCCACTTT. Amino acid sequence: CASSEVRGNSPLHF.

The chain recombines TRBV27 with TRBJ2-3, with D possibly matching TRBD2 (6 bases). The germline V gene has CDR1 MNHEY and CDR2 SMNVEV (reference sequence). The CDR3 covers 16 residues. The V gene lost 4 bases and the J gene lost 6 bases, with 20 bases spanning the gap. The CDR3 protein is CASSSPAGSQGDTQYF. CDR3 sequence (DNA): TGTGCCAGCAGTTCCCCGGCGGGATCACAAGGGGATACGCAGTATTTT.

The chain is built from TRBV6-5 and TRBJ2-7; D not resolved. V was clipped by 3 bases and J by 5 bases, with 11 bases between them. This CDR3 has 13 amino acids. Germline V gives CDR1 MNHEY, CDR2 SVGAGI. The CDR3 DNA is TGTGCCAGCAGTTATTTGAAGAATCACGAGCAGTACTTC. The encoded protein is CASSYLKNHEQYF.

This chain links TRBV10-3 with TRBJ2-5; a weak D match, TRBD2 (6 bases). The CDR3 runs 15 residues. V shed 3 bases and J shed 0 bases, with 11 bases lying between them. The germline gives CDR1 ENHRY, CDR2 SYGVKD. Written as DNA, the CDR3 is TGTGCCATCAGTGAAGGCGGAGGGTACCAAGAGACCCAGTACTTC. Amino acids: CAISEGGGYQETQYF.

This clone was recorded a few times. This rearrangement joins TRBV4-1 to TRBJ1-1, with unresolved D. CDR3 size: 14 residues. Trimming took off 4 bases at V and 0 bases at J, with 9 bases between the two ends. Germline lookup yields CDR1 MGHRA and CDR2 YSYEKL. CDR3 in DNA: TGCGCCAGCAGCCCCCAGACGGTGAACACTGAAGCTTTCTTT. Encoded protein: CASSPQTVNTEAFF.

The chain combines TRBV7-3 with TRBJ1-4, with TRBD1 matching over 7 bases. The junction had 8 bases not matched to a gene; V was cut back by 5 bases and J by 5 bases. The CDR3 totals 15 residues. In germline, CDR1 is SGHTA, CDR2 FQGTGA. The CDR3 sequence: CASSPTGQSNEKLFF. Written as DNA, the CDR3 is TGTGCCAGCAGCCCGACGGGACAGTCCAATGAAAAACTGTTTTTT.

J is TRBJ2-1 and V is TRBV28; 13 bases are shared with TRBD2. With V trimmed by 4 bases and J by 5 bases, 8 bases remained unmatched. Germline V gene lookup returns CDR1 MDHEN and CDR2 SYDVKM. The CDR3 length is 17 residues. Here the CDR3 reads CASSSPGGTSGNNEQFF. The DNA of the CDR3 is TGTGCCAGCAGTTCGCCAGGAGGGACTAGCGGGAACAATGAGCAGTTCTTC.

The gene calls are TRBV10-3 and TRBJ2-5; the match to TRBD1 covers 8 bases. Germline CDR1 is ENHRY and CDR2 is SYGVKD. The CDR3 spans 15 residues. After removal of 3 bases from V and 5 bases from J, the junction contained 8 bases not matched to a gene. This CDR3 reads CAISDPGQGRETQYF. CDR3 in DNA: TGTGCCATCAGTGACCCCGGACAGGGCCGGGAGACCCAGTACTTC.

The rearrangement uses TRBV5-5 and TRBJ1-3, with 8 bases that match TRBD1. From germline, CDR1 is SGHKS and CDR2 YYEKEE (reference sequence). V dropped 5 bases and J dropped 1; count of bases not matched to a gene: 2. The CDR3 sequence is 14 residues long. The CDR3 nucleotides read TGTGCCAGCAGAGGACAGGGATCTGGAAACACCATATATTTT. Encoded protein: CASRGQGSGNTIYF.

The genes are TRBV19 and TRBJ1-2; D remains ambiguous. CDR1 is LNHDA, CDR2 SQIVND, per germline (reference sequence). The V and J ends lost 10 bases and 2 bases respectively, with 8 bases between them. The CDR3 is made up of 11 amino acids. The DNA of the CDR3 is TGTGCCACTACGTGGAACTATGGCTACACCTTC. Its protein product is CATTWNYGYTF.

The rearrangement links TRBV5-1 to TRBJ2-7, with D hard to call. The CDR3 has 13 amino acids. Germline V CDR1 and CDR2: SGHRS, YFSETQ. V gave up 1 base and J gave up 7 bases, with 12 bases separating them. CDR3 in amino acids: CASSLPPKGEQYF. The CDR3 bases are TGCGCCAGCAGCTTGCCGCCGAAAGGGGAGCAGTACTTC.

V usage is TRBV28 and J usage is TRBJ2-2, with no clear D. Per germline, CDR1 MDHEN and CDR2 SYDVKM. This CDR3 is built from 14 residues. Trimming pared 7 bases from V and 5 bases from J, leaving 14 bases between. The CDR3 sequence: CASNPDSWTGELFF. The CDR3 DNA reads as TGTGCCAGCAATCCGGATTCTTGGACCGGGGAGCTGTTTTTT.

The V and J genes are TRBV19 and TRBJ1-4; weak D call: TRBD1 (6 bases). This CDR3 has 16 residues. Germline CDR1 is LNHDA and CDR2 is SQIVND (reference sequence). Trimming cost V 4 bases and J 0 bases, with 12 bases left between them. Here the CDR3 DNA reads TGTGCCAGTAGTAAAACGGACAGCGCAACTAATGAAAAACTGTTTTTT. Amino acid sequence: CASSKTDSATNEKLFF. Looking up the rest from reference TRBV19 and TRBJ1-4 gives the full variable domain: DGGITQSPKYLFRKEGQNVTLSCEQNLNHDAMYWYRQDPGQGLRLIYYSQIVNDFQKGDIAEGYSVSREKKESFPLTVTSAQKNPTAFYLCASSKTDSATNEKLFFGSGTQLSVL.

The rearrangement joins TRBV6-5 to TRBJ2-7; TRBD2 aligns across 9 bases. CDR3 size: 15 residues. CDR1 and CDR2 from the germline V gene are MNHEY and SVGAGI. V gave up 2 bases and J gave up 1 base; unmatched junction bases: 3. The CDR3 protein is CASSYTSGGSYEQYF. CDR3 in DNA: TGTGCCAGCAGTTACACGAGCGGGGGGTCCTACGAGCAGTACTTC.

This sequence joins TRBV18 and TRBJ1-6; D ambiguous. The CDR3 sequence is 16 residues long. Germline lookup yields CDR1 KGHSH and CDR2 LQKENI. V lost 2 bases and J 7 bases, leaving 15 bases between the germline ends. In nucleotides, the CDR3 is TGTGCCAGCTCACCAGAAGAACGAACGGGGAATTCACCCCTCCACTTT. Protein sequence: CASSPEERTGNSPLHF. Supplemented by reference TRBV18 and TRBJ1-6, the full variable domain reads NAGVMQNPRHLVRRRGQEARLRCSPMKGHSHVYWYRQLPEEGLKFMVYLQKENIIDESGMPKERFSAEFPKEGPSILRIQQVVRGDSAAYFCASSPEERTGNSPLHFGNGTRLTVT.